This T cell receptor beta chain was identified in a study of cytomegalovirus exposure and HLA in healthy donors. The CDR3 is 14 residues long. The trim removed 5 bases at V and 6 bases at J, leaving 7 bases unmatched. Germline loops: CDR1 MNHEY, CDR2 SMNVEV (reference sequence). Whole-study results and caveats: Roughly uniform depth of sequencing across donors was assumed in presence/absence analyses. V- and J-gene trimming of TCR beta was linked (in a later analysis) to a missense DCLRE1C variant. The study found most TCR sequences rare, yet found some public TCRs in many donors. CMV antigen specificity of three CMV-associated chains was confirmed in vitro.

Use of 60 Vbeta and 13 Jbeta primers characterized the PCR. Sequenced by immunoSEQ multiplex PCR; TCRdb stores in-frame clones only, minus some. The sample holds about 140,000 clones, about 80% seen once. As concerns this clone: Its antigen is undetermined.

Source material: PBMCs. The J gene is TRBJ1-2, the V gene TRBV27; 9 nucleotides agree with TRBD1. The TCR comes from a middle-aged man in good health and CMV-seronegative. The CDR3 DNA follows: TGTGCCAGCAGTCTTGGGACAGGGTTACATGGCTACACCTTC. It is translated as CASSLGTGLHGYTF.